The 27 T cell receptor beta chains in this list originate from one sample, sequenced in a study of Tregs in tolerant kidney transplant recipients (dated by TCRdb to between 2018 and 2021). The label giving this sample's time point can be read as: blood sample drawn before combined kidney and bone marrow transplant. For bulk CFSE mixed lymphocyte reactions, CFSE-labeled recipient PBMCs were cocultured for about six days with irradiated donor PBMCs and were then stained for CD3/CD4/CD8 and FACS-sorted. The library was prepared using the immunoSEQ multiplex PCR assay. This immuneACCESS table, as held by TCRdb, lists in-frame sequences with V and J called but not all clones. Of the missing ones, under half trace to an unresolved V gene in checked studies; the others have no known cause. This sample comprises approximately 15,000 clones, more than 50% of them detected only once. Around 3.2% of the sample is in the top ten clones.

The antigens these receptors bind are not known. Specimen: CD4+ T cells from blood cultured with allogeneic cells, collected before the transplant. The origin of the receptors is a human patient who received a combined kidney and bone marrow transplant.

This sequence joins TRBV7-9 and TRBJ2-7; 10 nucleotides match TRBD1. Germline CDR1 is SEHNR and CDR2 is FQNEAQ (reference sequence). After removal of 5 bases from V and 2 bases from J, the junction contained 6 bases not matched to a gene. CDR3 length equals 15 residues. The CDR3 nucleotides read TGTGCCAGCAGCACCCGGGACAGGGGCACCTACGAGCAGTACTTC. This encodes CASSTRDRGTYEQYF.

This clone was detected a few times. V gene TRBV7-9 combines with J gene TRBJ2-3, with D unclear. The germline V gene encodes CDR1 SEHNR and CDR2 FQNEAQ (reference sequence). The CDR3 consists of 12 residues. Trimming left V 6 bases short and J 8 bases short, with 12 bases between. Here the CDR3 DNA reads TGTGCCAGCAGTTTACTCGTCGGTACGCAGTATTTT. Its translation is CASSLLVGTQYF.

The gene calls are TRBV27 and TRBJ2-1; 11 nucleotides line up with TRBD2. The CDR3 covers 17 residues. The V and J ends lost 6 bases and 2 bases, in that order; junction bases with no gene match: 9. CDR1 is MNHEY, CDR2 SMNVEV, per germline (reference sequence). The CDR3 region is CASSQGSGRATYNEQFF. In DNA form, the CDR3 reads TGTGCCAGCAGCCAGGGTAGCGGGAGGGCTACCTACAATGAGCAGTTCTTC.

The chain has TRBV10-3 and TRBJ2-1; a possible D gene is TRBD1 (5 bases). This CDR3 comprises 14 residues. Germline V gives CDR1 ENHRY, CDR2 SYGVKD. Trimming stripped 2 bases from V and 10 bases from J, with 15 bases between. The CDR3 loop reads CAISEGAKVREQFF. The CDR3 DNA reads TGTGCCATCAGTGAGGGGGCCAAGGTTCGGGAGCAGTTCTTC.

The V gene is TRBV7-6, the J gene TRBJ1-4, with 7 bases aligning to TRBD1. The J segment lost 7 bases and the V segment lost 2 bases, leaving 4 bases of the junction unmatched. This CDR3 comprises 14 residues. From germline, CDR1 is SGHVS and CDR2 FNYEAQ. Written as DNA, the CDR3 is TGTGCCAGCAGCTTAATGGCAGGGGGTGAAAAACTGTTTTTT. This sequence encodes CASSLMAGGEKLFF.

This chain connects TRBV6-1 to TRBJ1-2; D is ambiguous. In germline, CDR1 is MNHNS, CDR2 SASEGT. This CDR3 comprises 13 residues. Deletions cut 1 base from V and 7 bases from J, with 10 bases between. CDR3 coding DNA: TGTGCCAGCAGTGAAGATGTTTGGAGTGGCTACACCTTC. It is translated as CASSEDVWSGYTF.

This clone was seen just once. The CDR3: CASSPETSGIYEQFF. CDR3 nucleotides: TGTGCCAGCAGCCCGGAGACTAGCGGGATCTATGAGCAGTTCTTC. V gene TRBV5-4 combines with J gene TRBJ2-1; TRBD2 matches at 11 bases. The germline gives CDR1 SGHNT, CDR2 YYREEE (reference sequence). This CDR3 has 15 amino acids. The ends lost 4 bases at V and 8 bases at J; junction bases unmatched: 8.

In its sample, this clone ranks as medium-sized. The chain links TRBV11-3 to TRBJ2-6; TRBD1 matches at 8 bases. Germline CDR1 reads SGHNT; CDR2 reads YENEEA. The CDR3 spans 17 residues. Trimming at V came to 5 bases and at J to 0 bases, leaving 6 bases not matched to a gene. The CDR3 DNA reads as TGTGCCAGCAGCCCCGGGACAGGCCTCTCTGGGGCCAACGTCCTGACTTTC. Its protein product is CASSPGTGLSGANVLTF.

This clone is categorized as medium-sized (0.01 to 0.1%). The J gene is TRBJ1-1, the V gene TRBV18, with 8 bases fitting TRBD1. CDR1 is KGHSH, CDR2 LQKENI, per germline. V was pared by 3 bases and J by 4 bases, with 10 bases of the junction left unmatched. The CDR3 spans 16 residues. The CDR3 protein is CASSPFQGAMGTEAFF. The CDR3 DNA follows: TGTGCCAGCTCACCGTTCCAGGGGGCTATGGGCACTGAAGCTTTCTTT.

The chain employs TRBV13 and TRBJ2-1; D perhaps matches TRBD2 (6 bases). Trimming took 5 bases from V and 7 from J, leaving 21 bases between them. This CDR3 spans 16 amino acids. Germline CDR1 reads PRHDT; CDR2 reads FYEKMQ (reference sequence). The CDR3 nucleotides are TGTGCCAGCAGCGCCCGACTAGAACCCCCTGGGAATGAGCAGTTCTTC. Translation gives CASSARLEPPGNEQFF.

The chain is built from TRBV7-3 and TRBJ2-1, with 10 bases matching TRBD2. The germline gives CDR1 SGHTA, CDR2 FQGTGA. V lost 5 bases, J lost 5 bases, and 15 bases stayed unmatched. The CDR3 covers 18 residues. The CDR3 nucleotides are TGTGCCAGCAGCAAGGACTCAGCGGGAGGGCCGCGGGACAATGAGCAGTTCTTC. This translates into CASSKDSAGGPRDNEQFF.

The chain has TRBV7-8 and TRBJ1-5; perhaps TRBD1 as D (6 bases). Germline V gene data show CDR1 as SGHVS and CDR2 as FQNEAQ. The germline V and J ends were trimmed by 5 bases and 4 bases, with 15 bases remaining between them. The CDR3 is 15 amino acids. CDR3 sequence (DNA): TGTGCCAGCAGCGGGGGCGTTCAGGGGAATCAGCCCCAGCATTTT. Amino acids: CASSGGVQGNQPQHF. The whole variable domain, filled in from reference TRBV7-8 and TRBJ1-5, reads GAGVSQSPRYKVAKRGQDVALRCDPISGHVSLFWYQQALGQGPEFLTYFQNEAQLDKSGLPSDRFFAERPEGSVSTLKIQRTQQEDSAVYLCASSGGVQGNQPQHFGDGTRLSIL.

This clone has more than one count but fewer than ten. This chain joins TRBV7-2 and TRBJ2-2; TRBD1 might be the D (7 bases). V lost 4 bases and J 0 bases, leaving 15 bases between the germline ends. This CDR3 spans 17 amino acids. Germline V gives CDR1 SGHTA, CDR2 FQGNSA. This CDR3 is CASSYRRDRTNTGELFF. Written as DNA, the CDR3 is TGTGCCAGCAGCTATCGGCGGGACAGAACGAACACCGGGGAGCTGTTTTTT.

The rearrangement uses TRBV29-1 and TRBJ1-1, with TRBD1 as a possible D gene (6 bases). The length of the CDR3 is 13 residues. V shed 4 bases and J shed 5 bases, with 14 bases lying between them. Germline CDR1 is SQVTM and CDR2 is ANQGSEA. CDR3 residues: CSVASRGGTEAFF. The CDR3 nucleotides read TGCAGCGTTGCATCCAGGGGAGGGACTGAAGCTTTCTTT. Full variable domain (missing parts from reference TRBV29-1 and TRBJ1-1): SAVISQKPSRDICQRGTSLTIQCQVDSQVTMMFWYRQQPGQSLTLIATANQGSEATYESGFVIDKFPISRPNLTFSTLTVSNMSPEDSSIYLCSVASRGGTEAFFGQGTRLTVV.

The CDR3 DNA sequence: TGTGCCAGCAGCTTAGTCGGGCTAGCCGGATTCCAAGAGACCCAGTACTTC. Translated, it gives CASSLVGLAGFQETQYF. V is TRBV7-2 and J is TRBJ2-5; weak D call: TRBD2 (5 bases). CDR1 is SGHTA and CDR2 is FQGNSA in the germline V gene. V was pared by 1 base and J by 1 base, with 16 bases between. This CDR3 region has 17 residues.

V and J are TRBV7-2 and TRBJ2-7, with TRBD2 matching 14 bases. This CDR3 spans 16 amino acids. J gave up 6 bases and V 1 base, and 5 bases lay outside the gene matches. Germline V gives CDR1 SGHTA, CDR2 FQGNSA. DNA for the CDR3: TGTGCCAGCAGCTTAGACGGACTAGCGGGAGGCCCCGAGCAGTACTTC. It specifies CASSLDGLAGGPEQYF.

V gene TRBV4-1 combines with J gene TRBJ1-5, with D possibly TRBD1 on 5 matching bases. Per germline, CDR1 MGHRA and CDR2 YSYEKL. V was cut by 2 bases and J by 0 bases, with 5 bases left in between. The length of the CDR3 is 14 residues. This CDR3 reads CASSQQGSNQPQHF. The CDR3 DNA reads TGCGCCAGCAGCCAACAGGGTAGCAATCAGCCCCAGCATTTT.

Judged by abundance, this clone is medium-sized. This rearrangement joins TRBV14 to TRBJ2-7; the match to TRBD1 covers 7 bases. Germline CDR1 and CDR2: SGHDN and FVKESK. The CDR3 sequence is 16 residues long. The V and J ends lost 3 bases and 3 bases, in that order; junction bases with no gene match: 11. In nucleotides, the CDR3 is TGTGCCAGCAGCCAGGGACCGGGACAGAAAAACTACGAGCAGTACTTC. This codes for CASSQGPGQKNYEQYF.

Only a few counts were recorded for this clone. The DNA for the CDR3 is TGTGCCAGCAGCTCAGGACTAGTGAACACAGATACGCAGTATTTT. This gives the protein CASSSGLVNTDTQYF. V gene TRBV7-2 combines with J gene TRBJ2-3, with 7 bases lining up with TRBD2. From germline, CDR1 is SGHTA and CDR2 FQGNSA. Losses at the gene ends were 4 bases for V and 2 bases for J; bases not matched to a gene: 6. The CDR3 sequence is 15 residues long.

The CDR3 is CASRSSYLDEQYF. In DNA form, the CDR3 reads TGTGCCAGCAGAAGTAGTTACTTAGACGAGCAGTACTTC. J is TRBJ2-7 and V is TRBV7-9; D gene unclear. From germline, CDR1 is SEHNR and CDR2 FQNEAQ (reference sequence). This CDR3 spans 13 amino acids. Trimming took off 6 bases at V and 5 bases at J, with 14 bases between the two ends.

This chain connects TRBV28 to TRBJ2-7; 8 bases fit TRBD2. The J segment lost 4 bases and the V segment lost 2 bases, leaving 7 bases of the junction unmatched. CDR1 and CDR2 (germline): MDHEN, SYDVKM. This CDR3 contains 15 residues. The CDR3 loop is CASSLKAGGTYEQYF. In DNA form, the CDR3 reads TGTGCCAGCAGTTTAAAGGCGGGGGGCACTTACGAGCAGTACTTC.

The CDR3 coding sequence is TGTGCCAGCTCACCAGTAGCAACAGATACGCAGTATTTT. Translating it yields CASSPVATDTQYF. The chain combines TRBV18 with TRBJ2-3; D not certain. CDR1 KGHSH and CDR2 LQKENI come from the germline V gene. CDR3 size: 13 residues. Trimming removed 2 bases from V and 3 bases from J, with 6 bases in between. Combining the CDR3 with reference TRBV18 and TRBJ2-3 gives the whole variable domain NAGVMQNPRHLVRRRGQEARLRCSPMKGHSHVYWYRQLPEEGLKFMVYLQKENIIDESGMPKERFSAEFPKEGPSILRIQQVVRGDSAAYFCASSPVATDTQYFGPGTRLTVL.

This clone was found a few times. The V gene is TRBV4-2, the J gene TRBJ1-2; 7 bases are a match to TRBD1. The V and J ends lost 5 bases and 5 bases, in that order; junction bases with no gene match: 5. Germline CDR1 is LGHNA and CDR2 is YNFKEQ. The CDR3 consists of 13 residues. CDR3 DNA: TGTGCCAGCAGCTTCCCGGGACAGTATGGCTACACCTTC. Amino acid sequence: CASSFPGQYGYTF.

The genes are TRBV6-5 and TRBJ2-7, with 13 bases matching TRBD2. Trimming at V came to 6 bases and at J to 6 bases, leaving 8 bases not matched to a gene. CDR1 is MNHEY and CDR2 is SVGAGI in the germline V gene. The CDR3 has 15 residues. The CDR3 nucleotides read TGTGCCAGCAGACTAGCGGGAGGGCCTAGGTCCGAGCAGTACTTC. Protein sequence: CASRLAGGPRSEQYF.

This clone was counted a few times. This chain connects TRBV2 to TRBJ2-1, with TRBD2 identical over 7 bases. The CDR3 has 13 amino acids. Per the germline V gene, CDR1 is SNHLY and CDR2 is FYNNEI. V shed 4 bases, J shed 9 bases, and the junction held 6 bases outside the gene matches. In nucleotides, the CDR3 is TGTGCCAGCAGTGGGGAGGGTTTGACTGAGCAGTTCTTC. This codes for CASSGEGLTEQFF.

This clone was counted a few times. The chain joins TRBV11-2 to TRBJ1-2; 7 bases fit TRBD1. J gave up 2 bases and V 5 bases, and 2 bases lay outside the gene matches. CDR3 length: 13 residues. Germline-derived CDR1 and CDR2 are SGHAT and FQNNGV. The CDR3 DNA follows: TGTGCCAGCAGCCCGGGACAGAACTATGGCTACACCTTC. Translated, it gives CASSPGQNYGYTF.

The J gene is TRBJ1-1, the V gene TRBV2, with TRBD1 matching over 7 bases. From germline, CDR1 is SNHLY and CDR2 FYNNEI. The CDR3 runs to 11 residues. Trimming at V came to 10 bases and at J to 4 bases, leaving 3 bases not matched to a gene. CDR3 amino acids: CANQGGTEAFF. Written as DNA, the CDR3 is TGTGCCAATCAGGGGGGCACTGAAGCTTTCTTT.